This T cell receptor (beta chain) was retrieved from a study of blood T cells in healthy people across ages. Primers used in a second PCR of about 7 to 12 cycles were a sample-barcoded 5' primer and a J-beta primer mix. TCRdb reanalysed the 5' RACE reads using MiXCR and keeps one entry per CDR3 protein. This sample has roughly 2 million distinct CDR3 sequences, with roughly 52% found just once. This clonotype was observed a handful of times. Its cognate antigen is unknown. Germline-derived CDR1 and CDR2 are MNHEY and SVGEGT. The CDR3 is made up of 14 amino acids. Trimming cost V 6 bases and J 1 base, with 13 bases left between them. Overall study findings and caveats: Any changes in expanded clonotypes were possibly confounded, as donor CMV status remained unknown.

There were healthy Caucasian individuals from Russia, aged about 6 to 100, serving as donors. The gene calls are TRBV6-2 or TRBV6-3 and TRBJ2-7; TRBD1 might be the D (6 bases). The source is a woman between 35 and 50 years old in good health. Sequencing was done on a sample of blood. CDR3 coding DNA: TGTGCCAGCAGACCTACAGGGAGATCCTACGAGCAGTACTTC. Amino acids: CASRPTGRSYEQYF.